This TCR beta chain originates from a study of T cell repertoires in cytomegalovirus infection. Overall study: Signatures in public TCR beta sequences pointed to both CMV infection and matching HLA type.

TCRdb re-derived calls from the reads in MiXCR, one entry per CDR3 protein. The table shows roughly 200,000 distinct CDR3 sequences, with about 18% occurring only once. Study-wide results and caveats: Cumulated frequencies of public TCR beta families served to identify carriers of CMV plus the relevant HLA. CMV-specific TCR beta clonotypes restricted by HLA-C were the ones dominating the ex vivo response.

The V gene lost 6 bases and the J gene lost 6 bases, with 14 bases spanning the gap. The CDR3 spans 13 residues. Germline V gene data show CDR1 as SQVTM and CDR2 as ANQGSEA. This clonotype has just a few counts. Antigen specificity is unknown. Sequences were obtained from CD8+ T cells from PBMCs. This TCR derives from a human donor in good health (CMV status not recorded). Some clones in this sample may be carry-over from other donors' samples. The rearrangement links TRBV29-1 to TRBJ2-2; the D gene is possibly TRBD1 (6 bases). In DNA, the CDR3 is TGCAGCGTGGGACACCCTGAGTCCGGGGAGCTGTTTTTT. It translates to CSVGHPESGELFF.